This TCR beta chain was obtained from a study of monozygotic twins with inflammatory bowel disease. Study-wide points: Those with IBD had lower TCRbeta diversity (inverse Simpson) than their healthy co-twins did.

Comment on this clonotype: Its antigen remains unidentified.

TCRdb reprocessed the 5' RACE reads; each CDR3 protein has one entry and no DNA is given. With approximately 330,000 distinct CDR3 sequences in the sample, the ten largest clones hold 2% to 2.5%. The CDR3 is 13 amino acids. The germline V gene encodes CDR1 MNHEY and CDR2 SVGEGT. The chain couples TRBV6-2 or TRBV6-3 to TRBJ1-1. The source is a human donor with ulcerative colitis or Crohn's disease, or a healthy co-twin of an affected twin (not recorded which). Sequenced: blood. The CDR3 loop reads CASSYRGGSEAFF.